The source of this T cell receptor beta chain is a study of cytomegalovirus exposure and HLA in healthy donors. V was trimmed by 6 bases and J by 4 bases, leaving 10 bases between them. This CDR3 is built from 12 residues. The germline CDR1 and CDR2 sequences are MNHNY and SVGAGI (reference sequence). PCR was performed using 60 Vbeta and 13 Jbeta primers. Original processing methods: Later reanalysis found approximately 76 million unique TCR beta chains, 10 million to 14 million of them shared. Produced via immunoSEQ multiplex PCR; TCRdb's table is partial and in-frame only. V, J and clone size derive from that table, while D and trimming were established from the DNA sequence. The sample lists roughly 120,000 clones, 78% occurring once.

The sequenced sample consisted of PBMCs. The rearrangement uses TRBV6-6 and TRBJ2-7; maybe TRBD1 (5 bases). This receptor was taken from a man aged 35-49 years in good health and CMV-seronegative. The DNA of the CDR3 is TGTGCCAGCAGAACCGACAGTTACGAGCAGTACTTC. Protein: CASRTDSYEQYF.